One sample yielded the 8 T cell receptor beta chains listed below, sequenced in a study of shared clonotypes between healthy human individuals. Profiled with immunoSEQ multiplex PCR; TCRdb holds only in-frame clones, not every one. The data contain hundreds of thousands of clones, approximately 77% of them singletons. The specimen was PBMCs. Receptors were obtained from a woman between 40 and 55 years old in good health. Some clones in this sample may be carry-over from other donors' samples.

With regard to this clone: A far larger clone is off by one base, so a read error is likely. This rearrangement joins TRBV29-1 to TRBJ2-7, with 8 nucleotides matching TRBD1. This CDR3 has 15 residues. The germline gives CDR1 SQVTM, CDR2 ANQGSEA. The CDR3 loop is CSAERTGKSPYERYF. In nucleotides, the CDR3 is TGCAGCGCGGAAAGGACAGGGAAGAGCCCCTACGAGCGGTACTTC.

This chain connects TRBV5-4 to TRBJ2-1; D call uncertain. Germline assignment: CDR1 SGHNT and CDR2 YYREEE (reference sequence). This CDR3 has 13 residues. Trimming cost V 0 bases and J 15 bases, with 16 bases left between them. In DNA form, the CDR3 reads TGTGCCAGCAGCTTGGAACCCGACGGCATGGGGTTCTTC. Protein product: CASSLEPDGMGFF.

This chain links TRBV6-1 with TRBJ1-1; D remains ambiguous. The germline gives CDR1 MNHNS, CDR2 SASEGT. The CDR3 consists of 13 residues. The V gene lost 7 bases and the J gene lost 5 bases, with 14 bases spanning the gap. The CDR3 DNA reads TGTGCCAGCAATGCGGCGTGGAAGACTGAAGCTTTCTTT. This encodes CASNAAWKTEAFF.

The CDR3 is CASNPGQDSYEQYF. The CDR3 DNA is TGTGCCAGCAACCCCGGACAGGACTCCTACGAGCAGTACTTC. The rearrangement joins TRBV7-8 to TRBJ2-7; 7 bases match TRBD1. The trim removed 7 bases at V and 0 bases at J, leaving 6 bases unmatched. In germline, CDR1 is SGHVS, CDR2 FQNEAQ. The CDR3 consists of 14 residues. Variable domain in full (rest from reference TRBV7-8 and TRBJ2-7): GAGVSQSPRYKVAKRGQDVALRCDPISGHVSLFWYQQALGQGPEFLTYFQNEAQLDKSGLPSDRFFAERPEGSVSTLKIQRTQQEDSAVYLCASNPGQDSYEQYFGPGTRLTVT.

This clone was seen at least ten times. V is TRBV28 and J is TRBJ2-6; tentative D call: TRBD2 (6 bases). The germline CDR1 and CDR2 sequences are MDHEN and SYDVKM. The CDR3 covers 14 residues. Trimming pared 10 bases from V and 4 bases from J, leaving 14 bases between. CDR3 sequence: CATGGAAGANVLTF. The CDR3 DNA is TGTGCCACCGGAGGGGCAGCCGGGGCCAACGTCCTGACTTTC. The full variable domain, in which reference TRBV28 and TRBJ2-6 provide the parts outside the CDR3, is DVKVTQSSRYLVKRTGEKVFLECVQDMDHENMFWYRQDPGLGLRLIYFSYDVKMKEKGDIPEGYSVSREKKERFSLILESASTNQTSMYLCATGGAAGANVLTFGAGSRLTVL.

Regarding this clone: A far bigger clonotype differs at one base, so this is likely a read error. The chain links TRBV29-1 to TRBJ2-7, with D hard to call. The CDR3 has 13 residues. Germline lookup yields CDR1 SQVTM and CDR2 ANQGSEA. The V end was cut by 8 bases, the J end by 6 bases, with 20 bases between. CDR3 in amino acids: CSFQEGPFGEQYF. As DNA, the CDR3 is TGCAGCTTCCAGGAAGGCCCGTTCGGCGAGCAGTACTTC.

The rearrangement links TRBV7-3 to TRBJ2-1; the D gene is possibly TRBD1 (5 bases). V lost 4 bases to trimming and J lost 10 bases, with 11 bases between them. The length of the CDR3 is 12 residues. From germline, CDR1 is SGHTA and CDR2 FQGTGA. CDR3 amino acids: CASSSRAGEQFF. CDR3 DNA sequence: TGTGCCAGCAGCTCCAGGGCAGGCGAGCAGTTCTTC.

The chain has TRBV11-2 and TRBJ2-7; D not resolved. Germline CDR1 and CDR2: SGHAT and FQNNGV. This CDR3 is built from 13 residues. The V gene lost 5 bases and the J gene lost 6 bases, with 14 bases spanning the gap. The DNA of the CDR3 is TGTGCCAGCAGCCCGACCCGTTGGACCGAGCAGTACTTC. As protein: CASSPTRWTEQYF.